The 26 T cell receptor beta chains listed next were all sequenced from one sample in a study of blood T cell repertoires in COVID-19. The method was immunoSEQ multiplex PCR; TCRdb's version includes in-frame clones alone and lacks a portion of them. The data hold roughly 410,000 clones, with about 89% observed a single time. Sample: peripheral blood. The receptors shown here come from a man between 40 and 49 years old with acute or convalescent COVID-19.

The CDR3 here is CASSSGLAAYNEQFF. DNA for the CDR3: TGTGCCAGCAGCTCGGGACTAGCGGCTTACAATGAGCAGTTCTTC. V gene TRBV6-5 combines with J gene TRBJ2-1; 11 bases fit TRBD2. V gave up 6 bases and J gave up 4 bases; unmatched junction bases: 5. Germline-derived CDR1 and CDR2 are MNHEY and SVGAGI. The CDR3 spans 15 residues.

This clone has more than one count but fewer than ten. V gene TRBV2 combines with J gene TRBJ2-1; 10 bases fit TRBD2. Per the germline V gene, CDR1 is SNHLY and CDR2 is FYNNEI. The CDR3 extends over 17 amino acids. Unmatched junction bases numbered 10, after V lost 1 base and J lost 7 bases. The CDR3 reads CASSEGPGLAPANEQFF. CDR3 bases: TGTGCCAGCAGTGAAGGACCGGGACTAGCGCCTGCAAATGAGCAGTTCTTC.

The rearrangement uses TRBV6-5 and TRBJ2-5, with D tentatively TRBD1 (6 bases). The CDR3 is made up of 12 amino acids. The V gene's germline CDR1 is MNHEY and CDR2 SVGAGI. Trimming took off 6 bases at V and 1 base at J, with 6 bases between the two ends. The CDR3 loop reads CASSRGQETQYF. CDR3 DNA sequence: TGTGCCAGCAGCAGGGGCCAAGAGACCCAGTACTTC.

The CDR3 DNA follows: TGTGCCAGCAGTGAACGGGGACTAGCGGCGAACACCGGGGAGCTGTTTTTT. It translates to CASSERGLAANTGELFF. The rearrangement links TRBV2 to TRBJ2-2, with 11 nucleotides matching TRBD2. V lost 2 bases and J lost 0; bases outside the gene matches: 2. Germline assignment: CDR1 SNHLY and CDR2 FYNNEI. This CDR3 region has 17 residues.

V and J are TRBV19 and TRBJ2-2, with D unresolved. This CDR3 is built from 15 residues. V was shortened by 5 bases and J by 1 base, with 11 bases between the two germline ends. Germline assignment: CDR1 LNHDA and CDR2 SQIVND (reference sequence). CDR3 residues: CASSFGTQNTGELFF. In nucleotides, the CDR3 is TGTGCCAGTAGTTTTGGTACTCAGAACACCGGGGAGCTGTTTTTT.

The genes are TRBV18 and TRBJ1-2; 8 bases are a match to TRBD1. This CDR3 comprises 17 residues. CDR1 is KGHSH, CDR2 LQKENI, per germline. V lost 0 bases and J lost 3; bases outside the gene matches: 9. The CDR3 protein is CASSPPVRGRSDYGYTF. The CDR3 bases are TGTGCCAGCTCACCACCGGTCAGGGGGCGCTCGGACTATGGCTACACCTTC. Full variable domain (remainder filled in from reference TRBV18 and TRBJ1-2): NAGVMQNPRHLVRRRGQEARLRCSPMKGHSHVYWYRQLPEEGLKFMVYLQKENIIDESGMPKERFSAEFPKEGPSILRIQQVVRGDSAAYFCASSPPVRGRSDYGYTFGSGTRLTVV.

This chain uses TRBV5-4 with TRBJ1-1; D gene unclear. V lost 4 bases to trimming and J lost 3 bases, with 16 bases between them. In germline, CDR1 is SGHNT, CDR2 YYREEE (reference sequence). This CDR3 is built from 15 residues. The CDR3 reads CASSEWVSADTEAFF. The CDR3 DNA follows: TGTGCCAGCAGCGAATGGGTTTCGGCGGACACTGAAGCTTTCTTT.

The genes are TRBV30 and TRBJ1-1, with D perhaps matching TRBD1 (5 bases). Trimming took off 3 bases at V and 7 bases at J, with 6 bases between the two ends. The germline gives CDR1 GTSNPN, CDR2 SVGIG (reference sequence). This CDR3 is 10 amino acids long. The CDR3 DNA reads TGTGCCTGGAGGGGGCTTGAAGCTTTCTTT. It yields the protein CAWRGLEAFF. Looking up the rest from reference TRBV30 and TRBJ1-1 gives the full variable domain: SQTIHQWPATLVQPVGSPLSLECTVEGTSNPNLYWYRQAAGRGLQLLFYSVGIGQISSEVPQNLSASRPQDRQFILSSKKLLLSDSGFYLCAWRGLEAFFGQGTRLTVV.

The chain combines TRBV7-8 with TRBJ2-1, with 8 bases identical to TRBD2. This CDR3 comprises 15 residues. Losses at the gene ends were 5 bases for V and 2 bases for J; bases not matched to a gene: 5. Germline V lookup: CDR1 SGHVS, CDR2 FQNEAQ. The CDR3 here is CASSQKRGPYNEQFF. The CDR3 DNA sequence: TGTGCCAGCAGCCAGAAGCGGGGGCCCTACAATGAGCAGTTCTTC.

This chain uses TRBV11-2 with TRBJ1-1; D is unclear. This CDR3 region has 13 residues. In germline, CDR1 is SGHAT, CDR2 FQNNGV. V lost 10 bases and J 0 bases, leaving 12 bases between the germline ends. This CDR3 is CATNDLLNTEAFF. CDR3 nucleotide sequence: TGTGCCACTAACGATCTACTGAACACTGAAGCTTTCTTT.

This clone occurred once. This rearrangement joins TRBV18 to TRBJ1-1, with 11 bases that match TRBD1. After removal of 2 bases from V and 7 bases from J, the junction contained 12 bases not matched to a gene. CDR3 length: 17 residues. Germline CDR1 and CDR2: KGHSH and LQKENI. The CDR3 bases are TGTGCCAGCTCACCAGGGACAGGGGGAATCGGCACTGGTGAAGCTTTCTTT. Translating it yields CASSPGTGGIGTGEAFF.

CDR3 protein: CASSFIQDRGILYEQYF. In nucleotides, the CDR3 is TGTGCCAGCAGCTTTATTCAGGACAGGGGAATTCTCTACGAGCAGTACTTC. The chain joins TRBV7-9 to TRBJ2-7; 9 nucleotides match TRBD1. CDR1 and CDR2 (germline): SEHNR, FQNEAQ (reference sequence). The CDR3 sequence is 17 residues long. Trimming cost V 3 bases and J 3 bases; bases outside gene matches: 12.

This chain links TRBV5-6 with TRBJ2-7, with D possibly matching TRBD2 (6 bases). Germline CDR1 is SGHDT and CDR2 is YYEEEE. The CDR3 sequence is 19 residues long. Deletions cut 3 bases from V and 3 bases from J, with 28 bases between. CDR3 DNA sequence: TGTGCCAGCAGCTCGATGACTAGGCAGGTTGGGTCCCATCTCTACGAGCAGTACTTC. This translates into CASSSMTRQVGSHLYEQYF. The whole variable domain, remainder taken from reference TRBV5-6 and TRBJ2-7, is DAGVTQSPTHLIKTRGQQVTLRCSPKSGHDTVSWYQQALGQGPQFIFQYYEEEERQRGNFPDRFSGHQFPNYSSELNVNALLLGDSALYLCASSSMTRQVGSHLYEQYFGPGTRLTVT.

V and J are TRBV21-1 and TRBJ2-7; the table's D call of TRBD2 was not tested on the DNA. TRBV21-1 is described as a pseudogene. CDR3 size: 14 residues. The CDR3 spells CASSKVGLAYEQYF. The CDR3 coding sequence is TGTGCCAGCAGCAAAGTTGGTTTAGCCTACGAGCAGTACTTC.

The V gene is TRBV9, the J gene TRBJ1-5, with 7 bases identical to TRBD1. The CDR3 runs to 15 residues. In germline, CDR1 is SGDLS, CDR2 YYNGEE. V shed 0 bases and J 6 bases; nucleotides not matched to a gene: 6. The CDR3 DNA reads as TGTGCCAGCAGCGTAGAGGGACAGCCCATTCAGCCCCAGCATTTT. Encoded protein: CASSVEGQPIQPQHF.

The rearrangement links TRBV7-2 to TRBJ2-1; 10 nucleotides agree with TRBD2. The CDR3 is made up of 18 amino acids. V gave up 7 bases and J gave up 6 bases; unmatched junction bases: 18. CDR1 and CDR2 from the germline V gene are SGHTA and FQGNSA. In DNA, the CDR3 is TGTGCCAGCACCCCACGGAGGAGCGGGGGGGCCCAGGGCAATGAGCAGTTCTTC. Its translation is CASTPRRSGGAQGNEQFF. Variable domain in full (rest from reference TRBV7-2 and TRBJ2-1): GAGVSQSPSNKVTEKGKDVELRCDPISGHTALYWYRQSLGQGLEFLIYFQGNSAPDKSGLPSDRFSAERTGGSVSTLTIQRTQQEDSAVYLCASTPRRSGGAQGNEQFFGPGTRLTVL.

This clone has more than one count but fewer than ten. This sequence joins TRBV28 and TRBJ2-1; 10 bases line up with TRBD1. There are 14 residues in the CDR3. V gave up 4 bases and J gave up 9 bases; unmatched junction bases: 6. Germline V gives CDR1 MDHEN, CDR2 SYDVKM. The CDR3 DNA follows: TGTGCCAGCAGTTCCCGACAGGGGGCTCCTGAGCAGTTCTTC. It specifies CASSSRQGAPEQFF.

This CDR3 is CSASRDTEAFF. CDR3 DNA: TGCAGTGCTAGTCGCGACACTGAAGCTTTCTTT. J is TRBJ1-1 and V is TRBV20-1, with D uncertain. V was pared by 3 bases and J by 3 bases, with 5 bases between. The CDR3 is 11 amino acids. In germline, CDR1 is DFQATT, CDR2 SNEGSKA (reference sequence).

In its sample, this clone was seen once. The rearrangement joins TRBV19 to TRBJ1-5; D may be TRBD1 (6 bases). The germline CDR1 and CDR2 sequences are LNHDA and SQIVND (reference sequence). This CDR3 region has 14 residues. V dropped 6 bases and J dropped 3 bases, with 12 bases sitting between them. In DNA form, the CDR3 reads TGTGCCAGTAGAAGACAGGATTTCAATCAGCCCCAGCATTTT. Its translation is CASRRQDFNQPQHF.

The J gene is TRBJ2-2, the V gene TRBV5-1; D is perhaps TRBD1 (6 bases). The germline CDR1 and CDR2 sequences are SGHRS and YFSETQ. The CDR3 runs to 18 residues. V was shortened by 0 bases and J by 4 bases, with 19 bases between the two germline ends. CDR3 in amino acids: CASSLAGAPYRGTGELFF. In DNA form, the CDR3 reads TGCGCCAGCAGCTTGGCAGGGGCCCCTTATCGGGGCACCGGGGAGCTGTTTTTT.

V is TRBV4-1 and J is TRBJ1-1, with D maybe TRBD1 (6 bases). Trimming took off 2 bases at V and 1 base at J, with 8 bases between the two ends. The CDR3 length is 14 residues. Germline CDR1 reads MGHRA; CDR2 reads YSYEKL. CDR3 residues: CASSQSTGNTEAFF. CDR3 coding DNA: TGCGCCAGCAGCCAATCGACAGGGAACACTGAAGCTTTCTTT.

The rearrangement uses TRBV7-2 and TRBJ1-1; 7 bases line up with TRBD1. V lost 0 bases to trimming and J lost 4 bases; unmatched junction nucleotides: 5. CDR1 and CDR2 (germline): SGHTA, FQGNSA. The CDR3 has 15 residues. This CDR3 reads CASSLAAGGGTEAFF. The CDR3 region has the DNA TGTGCCAGCAGCTTAGCGGCAGGGGGTGGCACTGAAGCTTTCTTT.

J is TRBJ1-2 and V is TRBV9; D perhaps matches TRBD1 (5 bases). From germline, CDR1 is SGDLS and CDR2 YYNGEE. V lost 2 bases, J lost 4 bases, and 9 bases lay in between. The CDR3 has 13 residues. The CDR3 reads CASSVQGGYGYTF. The DNA of the CDR3 is TGTGCCAGCAGCGTCCAGGGTGGCTATGGCTACACCTTC.

The chain recombines TRBV5-1 with TRBJ1-5; 8 bases fit TRBD1. Germline-derived CDR1 and CDR2 are SGHRS and YFSETQ. The CDR3 covers 14 residues. V shed 0 bases, J shed 8 bases, and the junction held 4 bases outside the gene matches. This CDR3 reads CASSLGDRGEPQHF. CDR3 nucleotide sequence: TGCGCCAGCAGCTTGGGCGACAGGGGAGAGCCCCAGCATTTT.

The chain links TRBV9 to TRBJ2-7; tentatively, D is TRBD1 (5 bases). The CDR3 is made up of 15 amino acids. Germline loops: CDR1 SGDLS, CDR2 YYNGEE. The ends were cut back, 1 base at V and 2 bases at J, with 13 bases in the middle. CDR3 region: CASSVQDTPPYEQYF. Here the CDR3 DNA reads TGTGCCAGCAGCGTACAGGACACTCCACCCTACGAGCAGTACTTC.

The rearrangement uses TRBV4-2 and TRBJ1-3, with a weak D call TRBD1 (5 bases). This CDR3 comprises 14 residues. Trimming pared 0 bases from V and 7 bases from J, leaving 10 bases between. CDR1 is LGHNA, CDR2 YNFKEQ, per germline. CDR3 sequence: CASSQDIGGNTIYF. DNA for the CDR3: TGTGCCAGCAGCCAAGATATCGGGGGGAACACCATATATTTT.